One and the same sample provided the 14 T cell receptor beta chains below, sequenced in a study of early T cells in non-severe SARS-CoV-2 infection. MiXCR, applied by TCRdb to the 5' RACE reads, yields one record per CDR3 protein. Of 25,000 to 35,000 distinct CDR3 sequences listed, 6% to 7.5% were seen once; the top ten hold over 30%. The sample here was whole blood, taken at baseline. Source of these receptors: an adult who was a healthcare worker with PCR-confirmed SARS-CoV-2 infection or an uninfected control (not recorded which).

This clonotype came up many times. The J gene is TRBJ1-6, the V gene TRBV7-9; unclear D gene. V dropped 8 bases and J dropped 0 bases, with 14 bases sitting between them. The CDR3 length is 16 residues. From germline, CDR1 is SEHNR and CDR2 FQNEAQ (reference sequence). CDR3 sequence (DNA): TGTGCCAGCGCCTCGGACCGGAGCTCCTATAATTCACCCCTCCACTTT. It encodes CASASDRSSYNSPLHF.

This clonotype has a count of ten or more. The chain employs TRBV18 and TRBJ2-3; no definite D call. Deletions cut 6 bases from V and 4 bases from J, with 17 bases between. Germline V gene sequence: CDR1 KGHSH, CDR2 LQKENI. This CDR3 has 15 residues. The CDR3 sequence: CASSPGLGRPDTQYF. The CDR3, as DNA: TGTGCCAGCTCCCCGGGCCTTGGTAGGCCAGATACGCAGTATTTT.

This clonotype has a count of ten or more. The chain is built from TRBV5-4 and TRBJ2-3, with D unclear. The germline V gene has CDR1 SGHNT and CDR2 YYREEE (reference sequence). The CDR3 consists of 16 residues. V lost 0 bases and J 2 bases, leaving 13 bases between the germline ends. The CDR3 DNA reads TGTGCCAGCAGCTTGGGCGCCAGCGTAACCACAGATACGCAGTATTTT. This gives the protein CASSLGASVTTDTQYF.

This clonotype was seen a handful of times. J is TRBJ1-2 and V is TRBV19; the match to TRBD1 covers 9 bases. The germline gives CDR1 LNHDA, CDR2 SQIVND (reference sequence). V gave up 7 bases and J gave up 3 bases; unmatched junction bases: 6. The CDR3 runs 14 residues. The DNA for the CDR3 is TGTGCCAGTACATTGGGACAGGGCCACTATGGCTACACCTTC. It encodes CASTLGQGHYGYTF.

This clonotype was found many times. The chain employs TRBV5-4 and TRBJ1-6; weak D call: TRBD1 (5 bases). The CDR3 is 16 amino acids. The germline CDR1 and CDR2 sequences are SGHNT and YYREEE (reference sequence). Trimming took off 1 base at V and 6 bases at J, with 14 bases between the two ends. CDR3 nucleotides: TGTGCCAGCAGCTTGAGGACGGGACTGCTTAATTCACCCCTCCACTTT. This translates into CASSLRTGLLNSPLHF.

The sample holds many counts of this clonotype. The gene calls are TRBV18 and TRBJ2-1; TRBD2 matches at 13 bases. The CDR3 length is 17 residues. After removal of 2 bases from V and 7 bases from J, the junction contained 8 bases not matched to a gene. Germline V lookup: CDR1 KGHSH, CDR2 LQKENI. CDR3 sequence: CASSPALAGGPGNEQFF. DNA of the CDR3: TGTGCCAGCTCACCAGCACTAGCGGGAGGGCCAGGGAATGAGCAGTTCTTC.

This clonotype is a singleton in its sample. A single base separates this from a much larger clone, so it may be a read error. The V gene is TRBV7-9, the J gene TRBJ2-7; D not resolved. The CDR3 runs 14 residues. Germline V lookup: CDR1 SEHNR, CDR2 FQNEAQ (reference sequence). Deletions cut 1 base from V and 5 bases from J, with 12 bases between. The CDR3 here is CASSLVFVAHEQYF. CDR3 sequence (DNA): TGTGCCAGCAGCTTAGTCTTTGTGGCCCACGAGCAGTACTTC.

This clonotype was observed a handful of times. The chain carries TRBV18 and TRBJ2-6; D is perhaps TRBD1 (6 bases). CDR3 length equals 19 residues. CDR1 is KGHSH and CDR2 is LQKENI in the germline V gene. The V gene lost 6 bases and the J gene lost 3 bases, with 24 bases spanning the gap. CDR3 nucleotide sequence: TGTGCCAGCTCCAGCGGTCCAGGGGCTCCCTTTGGTGGGGCCAACGTCCTGACTTTC. Translated: CASSSGPGAPFGGANVLTF. Together with reference TRBV18 and TRBJ2-6, the CDR3 gives the full variable domain: NAGVMQNPRHLVRRRGQEARLRCSPMKGHSHVYWYRQLPEEGLKFMVYLQKENIIDESGMPKERFSAEFPKEGPSILRIQQVVRGDSAAYFCASSSGPGAPFGGANVLTFGAGSRLTVL.

This clonotype was counted ten times or more. The V gene is TRBV19, the J gene TRBJ2-1; D may be TRBD1 (6 bases). V was clipped by 0 bases and J by 3 bases, with 12 bases between them. Germline lookup yields CDR1 LNHDA and CDR2 SQIVND (reference sequence). This CDR3 is 16 amino acids long. CDR3 residues: CASSIEEQGYYNEQFF. In DNA, the CDR3 is TGTGCCAGTAGTATAGAGGAACAGGGTTACTACAATGAGCAGTTCTTC.

This clonotype appeared many times. The V gene is TRBV11-2, the J gene TRBJ2-5; D remains unclear. The CDR3 consists of 13 residues. Germline values: CDR1 SGHAT, CDR2 FQNNGV. V was trimmed by 5 bases and J by 4 bases, leaving 11 bases between them. The CDR3 spells CASSPGRAETQYF. Here the CDR3 DNA reads TGTGCCAGCAGCCCTGGAAGGGCAGAGACCCAGTACTTC.

This clonotype was seen repeatedly, ten times or more. The rearrangement links TRBV20-1 to TRBJ1-4; maybe TRBD1 (6 bases). CDR3 length: 16 residues. Germline CDR1 is DFQATT and CDR2 is SNEGSKA (reference sequence). V was pared by 0 bases and J by 8 bases, with 19 bases between. This chain's CDR3 is CSARDQGIQGGEKLFF. The CDR3, as DNA: TGCAGTGCTAGAGATCAGGGTATACAGGGTGGGGAAAAACTGTTTTTT.

This clonotype came up a few times. The chain's CDR3 is CASSPGEGETQYF. The CDR3 bases are TGTGCCAGCAGCCCGGGGGAAGGAGAGACCCAGTACTTC. The gene calls are TRBV7-6 and TRBJ2-5, with D possibly TRBD2 on 6 matching bases. In germline, CDR1 is SGHVS, CDR2 FNYEAQ. This CDR3 is built from 13 residues. Trimming pared 5 bases from V and 4 bases from J, leaving 11 bases between.

This clonotype was counted only a few times. The V and J genes are TRBV7-2 and TRBJ1-1; D is unclear. V was clipped by 3 bases and J by 1 base, with 9 bases between them. CDR1 is SGHTA, CDR2 FQGNSA, per germline. The CDR3 covers 14 residues. The CDR3 DNA is TGTGCCAGCAGCTTCCTAAACCGGAACACTGAAGCTTTCTTT. It specifies CASSFLNRNTEAFF.

The sample holds many counts of this clonotype. The V gene is TRBV30, the J gene TRBJ2-5, with D possibly TRBD1 on 6 matching bases. V dropped 0 bases and J dropped 1 base, with 15 bases sitting between them. This CDR3 spans 16 amino acids. Germline V lookup: CDR1 GTSNPN, CDR2 SVGIG (reference sequence). The CDR3 DNA follows: TGTGCCTGGAGTGTACGAACAGGGACCGTCCAAGAGACCCAGTACTTC. Translated, it gives CAWSVRTGTVQETQYF.